The table lists the clone carrying this TCR beta chain with a few counts. This CDR3 is built from 17 residues. From germline, CDR1 is MGHDK and CDR2 SYGVNS. After removal of 2 bases from V and 7 bases from J, the junction contained 13 bases not matched to a gene. TCRdb called the RT-PCR reads again in MiXCR, with one record for every CDR3 protein. The repertoire consists of approximately 720,000 distinct CDR3 sequences, with around 14% occurring once and the leading ten covering 3.6%. The chain links TRBV25-1 to TRBJ2-7, with 11 bases that match TRBD2. The sample taken for sequencing was memory CD4+ T cells from blood. The sequence was obtained from a female donor in good health, serving as a healthy control. This CDR3 reads CASSEPGLAEGAREQYF. The CDR3 DNA reads as TGTGCCAGCAGTGAACCGGGACTAGCGGAGGGGGCTCGGGAGCAGTACTTC.